The TCR beta chain described here comes from a study of blood T cell repertoires in COVID-19. Clones were sequenced by immunoSEQ multiplex PCR, and TCRdb holds only the in-frame ones, with some missing. The sample records some 530,000 clones, less than 90% being singletons. CDR3 size: 15 residues. V lost 1 base and J lost 0, with 10 bases in between. Per the germline V gene, CDR1 is SGHRS and CDR2 is YFSETQ. Source material: PBMCs or T cells enriched from blood (not recorded which). The V call is TRBV5-1, the J call TRBJ2-5, with D tentatively TRBD1 (5 bases). This TCR came from a woman between 55 and 75 years old who had recovered from COVID-19. The CDR3 nucleotides are TGCGCCAGCAGCTTGACAGGAGAGTACCAAGAGACCCAGTACTTC. The encoded protein is CASSLTGEYQETQYF.